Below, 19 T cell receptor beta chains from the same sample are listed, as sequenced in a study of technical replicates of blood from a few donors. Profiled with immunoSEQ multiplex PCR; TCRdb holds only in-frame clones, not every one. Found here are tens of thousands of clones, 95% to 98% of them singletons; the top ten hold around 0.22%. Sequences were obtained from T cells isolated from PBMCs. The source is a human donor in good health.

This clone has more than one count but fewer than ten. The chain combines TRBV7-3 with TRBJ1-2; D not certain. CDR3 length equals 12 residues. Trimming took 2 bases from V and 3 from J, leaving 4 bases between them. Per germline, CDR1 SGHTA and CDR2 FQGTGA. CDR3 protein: CASSLQDYGYTF. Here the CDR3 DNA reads TGTGCCAGCAGCTTACAGGACTATGGCTACACCTTC.

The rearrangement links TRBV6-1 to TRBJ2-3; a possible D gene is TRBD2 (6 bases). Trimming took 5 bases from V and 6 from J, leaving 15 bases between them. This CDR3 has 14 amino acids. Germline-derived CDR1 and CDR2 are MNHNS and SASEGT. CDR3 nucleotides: TGTGCCAGCAGTATCCCGGGACTTGTTGATACGCAGTATTTT. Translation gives CASSIPGLVDTQYF.

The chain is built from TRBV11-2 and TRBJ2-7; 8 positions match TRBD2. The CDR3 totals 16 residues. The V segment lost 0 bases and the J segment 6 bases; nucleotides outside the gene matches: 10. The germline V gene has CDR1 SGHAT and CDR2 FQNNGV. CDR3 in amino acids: CASSLEPVAGTREQYF. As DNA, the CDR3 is TGTGCCAGCAGCTTAGAACCCGTAGCGGGGACGCGCGAGCAGTACTTC.

The CDR3 nucleotides read TGCGCCAGCAGTCTCAGTCTGTCATACAATGAGCAGTTCTTC. Its protein is CASSLSLSYNEQFF. The J gene is TRBJ2-1, the V gene TRBV10-2; D not certain. Germline-derived CDR1 and CDR2 are WSHSY and SAAADI. V gave up 5 bases and J gave up 4 bases, with 12 bases separating them. The CDR3 sequence is 14 residues long.

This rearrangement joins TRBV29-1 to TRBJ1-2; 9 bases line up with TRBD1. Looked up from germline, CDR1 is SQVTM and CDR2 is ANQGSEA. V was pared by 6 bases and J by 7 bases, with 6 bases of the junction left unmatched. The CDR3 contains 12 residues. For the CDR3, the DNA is TGCAGCGTGGGACAGGGTCATGTTGGCTACACCTTC. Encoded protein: CSVGQGHVGYTF.

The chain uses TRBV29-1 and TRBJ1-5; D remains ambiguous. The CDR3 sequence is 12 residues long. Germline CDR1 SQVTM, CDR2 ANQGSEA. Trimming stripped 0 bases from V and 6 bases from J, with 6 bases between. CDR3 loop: CSVEDPGQPQHF. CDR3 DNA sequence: TGCAGCGTTGAAGATCCAGGTCAGCCCCAGCATTTT.

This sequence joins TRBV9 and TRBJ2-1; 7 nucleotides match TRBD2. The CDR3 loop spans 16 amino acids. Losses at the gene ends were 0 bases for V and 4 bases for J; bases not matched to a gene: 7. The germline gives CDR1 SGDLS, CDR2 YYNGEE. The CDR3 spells CASSVARLAEYNEQFF. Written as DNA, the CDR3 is TGTGCCAGCAGCGTAGCTAGGCTAGCGGAATACAATGAGCAGTTCTTC.

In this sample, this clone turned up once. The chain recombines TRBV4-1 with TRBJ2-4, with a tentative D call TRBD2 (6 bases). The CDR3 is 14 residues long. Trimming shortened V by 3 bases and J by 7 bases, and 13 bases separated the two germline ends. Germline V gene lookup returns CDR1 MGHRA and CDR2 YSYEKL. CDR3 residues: CASSQEGSWNIQYF. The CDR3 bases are TGCGCCAGCAGCCAGGAGGGTAGTTGGAACATTCAGTACTTC.

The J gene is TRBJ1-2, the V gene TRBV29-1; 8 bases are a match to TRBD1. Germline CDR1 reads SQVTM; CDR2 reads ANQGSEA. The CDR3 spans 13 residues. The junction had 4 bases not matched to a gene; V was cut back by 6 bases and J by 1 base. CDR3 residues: CSVPGQGNYGYTF. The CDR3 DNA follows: TGCAGCGTGCCCGGACAGGGTAACTATGGCTACACCTTC.

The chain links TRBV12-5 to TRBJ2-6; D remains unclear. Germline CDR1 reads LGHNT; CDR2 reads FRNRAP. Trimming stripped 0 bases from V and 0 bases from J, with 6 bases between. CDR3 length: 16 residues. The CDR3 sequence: CASGLVPLSGANVLTF. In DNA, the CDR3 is TGTGCTAGTGGTTTGGTTCCCCTCTCTGGGGCCAACGTCCTGACTTTC. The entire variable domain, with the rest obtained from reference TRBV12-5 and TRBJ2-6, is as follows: DARVTQTPRHKVTEMGQEVTMRCQPILGHNTVFWYRQTMMQGLELLAYFRNRAPLDDSGMPKDRFSAEMPDATLATLKIQPSEPRDSAVYFCASGLVPLSGANVLTFGAGSRLTVL.

The CDR3 is CASSVVGGYEQYF. The CDR3, as DNA: TGTGCCAGCAGCGTAGTAGGAGGTTATGAGCAGTACTTC. The V gene is TRBV9, the J gene TRBJ2-7; D perhaps matches TRBD2 (5 bases). Germline V lookup: CDR1 SGDLS, CDR2 YYNGEE. Deletions cut 0 bases from V and 7 bases from J, with 11 bases between. The CDR3 has 13 amino acids.

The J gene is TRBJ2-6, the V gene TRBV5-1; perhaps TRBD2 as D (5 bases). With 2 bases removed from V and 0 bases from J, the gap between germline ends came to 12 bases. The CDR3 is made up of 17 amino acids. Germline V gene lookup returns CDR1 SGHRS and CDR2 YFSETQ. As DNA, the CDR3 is TGCGCCAGCAGCTTCGGCGGACTGGCCTCTGGGGCCAACGTCCTGACTTTC. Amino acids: CASSFGGLASGANVLTF.

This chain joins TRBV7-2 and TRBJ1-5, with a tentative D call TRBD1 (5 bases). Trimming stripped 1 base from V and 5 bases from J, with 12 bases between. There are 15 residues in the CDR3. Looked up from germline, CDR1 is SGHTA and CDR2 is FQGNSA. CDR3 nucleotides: TGTGCCAGCAGCTTAGGGAGGGGAAGCTATCAGCCCCAGCATTTT. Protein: CASSLGRGSYQPQHF.

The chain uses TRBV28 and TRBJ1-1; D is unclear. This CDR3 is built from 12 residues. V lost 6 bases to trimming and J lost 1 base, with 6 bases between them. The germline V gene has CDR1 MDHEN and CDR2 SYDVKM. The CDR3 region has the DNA TGTGCCAGCAGCACACCGAACACTGAAGCTTTCTTT. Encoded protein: CASSTPNTEAFF.

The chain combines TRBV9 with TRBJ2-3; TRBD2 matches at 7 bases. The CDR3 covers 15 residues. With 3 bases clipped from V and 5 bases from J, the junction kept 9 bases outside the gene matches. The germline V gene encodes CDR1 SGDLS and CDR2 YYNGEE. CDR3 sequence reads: CASSAGTNYVDTQYF. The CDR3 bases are TGTGCCAGCAGCGCCGGGACTAACTACGTAGATACGCAGTATTTT.

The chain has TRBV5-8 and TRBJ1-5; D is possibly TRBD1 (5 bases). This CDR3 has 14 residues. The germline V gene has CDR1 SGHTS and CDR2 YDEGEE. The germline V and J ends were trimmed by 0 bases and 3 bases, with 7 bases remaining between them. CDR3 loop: CASSLGRANQPQHF. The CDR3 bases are TGTGCCAGCAGCTTGGGCAGGGCCAATCAGCCCCAGCATTTT.

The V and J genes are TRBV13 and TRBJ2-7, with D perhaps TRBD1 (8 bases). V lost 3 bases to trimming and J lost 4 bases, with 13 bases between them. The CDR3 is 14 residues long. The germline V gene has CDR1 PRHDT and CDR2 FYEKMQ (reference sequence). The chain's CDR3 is CASSFPQGGYEQYF. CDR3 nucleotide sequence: TGTGCCAGCAGCTTCCCACAGGGGGGGTACGAGCAGTACTTC.

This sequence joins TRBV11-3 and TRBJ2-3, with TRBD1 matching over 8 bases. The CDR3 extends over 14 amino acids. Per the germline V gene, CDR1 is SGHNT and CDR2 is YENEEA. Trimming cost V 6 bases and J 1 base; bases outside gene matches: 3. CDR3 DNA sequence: TGTGCCAGCAGTCTGGGACAGGGCACAGATACGCAGTATTTT. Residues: CASSLGQGTDTQYF.

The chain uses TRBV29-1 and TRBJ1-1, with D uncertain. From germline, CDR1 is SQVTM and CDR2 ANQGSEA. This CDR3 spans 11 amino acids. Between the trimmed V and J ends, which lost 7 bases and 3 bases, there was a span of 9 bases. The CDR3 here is CSGGRDTEAFF. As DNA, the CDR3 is TGCAGCGGAGGGAGGGACACTGAAGCTTTCTTT.